The T cell receptor (beta chain) described here comes from a study of PD-L1 blockade in urothelial cancer. As for the study in general: The authors examined blood 3 weeks (second dose) and 6 weeks after treatment start. General study results and limits: Pretreatment TCR clonality in blood under the median foretold superior survival.

Between 1 and 8 samples per patient were obtained, pretreatment and on-treatment. About this clone: The antigen remains unidentified.

Synthetic TCR analog templates were added to each PCR reaction. TCRdb keeps only in-frame clones here, not all; method: immunoSEQ multiplex PCR. This table has fewer than 35,000 clones, approximately 87% appearing once. The sequence was collected from a man in his fifties with urothelial cancer. Sequencing used PBMCs, obtained around atezolizumab (anti-PD-L1) treatment.

DNA for the CDR3: TGCGCCAGCAGCCAAGGACTACGAAACAATGAGCAGTTCTTC. Protein product: CASSQGLRNNEQFF. The V call is TRBV4-3, the J call TRBJ2-1, with a weak D call TRBD2 (5 bases). From germline, CDR1 is LGHNA and CDR2 YSLEER. This CDR3 region has 14 residues. The V gene lost 1 base and the J gene lost 5 bases, with 9 bases spanning the gap.